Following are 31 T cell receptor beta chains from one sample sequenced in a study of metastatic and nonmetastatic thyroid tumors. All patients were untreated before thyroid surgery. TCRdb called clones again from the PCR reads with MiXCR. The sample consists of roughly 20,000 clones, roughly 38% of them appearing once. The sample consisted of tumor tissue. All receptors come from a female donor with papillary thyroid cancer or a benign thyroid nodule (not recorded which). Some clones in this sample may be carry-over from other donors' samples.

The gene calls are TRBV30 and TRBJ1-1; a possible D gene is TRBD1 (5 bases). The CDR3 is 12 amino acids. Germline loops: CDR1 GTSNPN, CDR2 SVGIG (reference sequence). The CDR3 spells CATGRTNTEAFF. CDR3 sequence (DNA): TGTGCTACGGGACGGACGAACACTGAAGCTTTCTTT.

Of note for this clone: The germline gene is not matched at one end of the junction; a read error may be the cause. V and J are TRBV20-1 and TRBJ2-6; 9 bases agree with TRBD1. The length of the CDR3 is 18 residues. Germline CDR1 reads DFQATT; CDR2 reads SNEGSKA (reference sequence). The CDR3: CSAETGGQGISGSNVLTF. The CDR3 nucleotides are TGCAGTGCCGAGACGGGCGGACAGGGGATCTCTGGGTCCAACGTCCTGACTTTC.

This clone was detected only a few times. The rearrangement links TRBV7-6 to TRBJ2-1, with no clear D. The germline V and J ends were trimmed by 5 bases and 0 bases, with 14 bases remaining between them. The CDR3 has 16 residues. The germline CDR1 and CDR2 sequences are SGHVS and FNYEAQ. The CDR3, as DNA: TGTGCCAGCAGCCCCACTGACCTATCCTCCTACAATGAGCAGTTCTTC. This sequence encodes CASSPTDLSSYNEQFF.

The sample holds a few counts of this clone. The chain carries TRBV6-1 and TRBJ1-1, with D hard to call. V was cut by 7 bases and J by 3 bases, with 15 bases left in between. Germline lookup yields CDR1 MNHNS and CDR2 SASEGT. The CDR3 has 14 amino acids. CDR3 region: CASKGLSYYTEAFF. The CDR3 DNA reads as TGTGCCAGCAAGGGCTTGAGCTATTACACTGAAGCTTTCTTT.

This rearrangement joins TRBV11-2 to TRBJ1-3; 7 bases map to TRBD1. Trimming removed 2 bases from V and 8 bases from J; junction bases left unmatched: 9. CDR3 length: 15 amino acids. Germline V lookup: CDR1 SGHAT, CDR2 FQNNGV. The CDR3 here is CASSLFGQGEYTIYF. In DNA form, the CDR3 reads TGTGCCAGCAGCTTATTCGGGCAGGGGGAATACACCATATATTTT.

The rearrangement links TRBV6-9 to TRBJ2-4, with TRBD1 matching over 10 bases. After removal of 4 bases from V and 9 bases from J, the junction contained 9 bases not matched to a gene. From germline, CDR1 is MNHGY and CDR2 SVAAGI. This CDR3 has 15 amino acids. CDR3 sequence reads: CASSSSPGQGSIQYF. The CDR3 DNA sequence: TGTGCCAGCAGTTCTTCTCCGGGACAGGGGTCCATTCAGTACTTC.

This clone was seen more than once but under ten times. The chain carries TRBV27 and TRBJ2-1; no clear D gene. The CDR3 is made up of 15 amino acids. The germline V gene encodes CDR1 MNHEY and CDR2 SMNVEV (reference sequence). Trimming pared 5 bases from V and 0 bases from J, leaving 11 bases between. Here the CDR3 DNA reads TGTGCCAGCAGTCAGACACAATTCTCCTACAATGAGCAGTTCTTC. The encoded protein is CASSQTQFSYNEQFF.

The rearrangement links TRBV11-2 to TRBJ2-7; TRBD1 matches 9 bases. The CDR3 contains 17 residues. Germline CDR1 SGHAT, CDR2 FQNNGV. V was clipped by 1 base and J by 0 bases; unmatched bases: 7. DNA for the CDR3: TGTGCCAGCAGCTTAGGCCTGGGACAGGGAAGCTCCTACGAGCAGTACGTC. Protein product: CASSLGLGQGSSYEQYV.

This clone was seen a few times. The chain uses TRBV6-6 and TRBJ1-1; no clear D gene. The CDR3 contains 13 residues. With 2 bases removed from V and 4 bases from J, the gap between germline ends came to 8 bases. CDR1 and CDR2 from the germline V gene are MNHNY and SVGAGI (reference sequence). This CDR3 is CASSYRESTEAFF. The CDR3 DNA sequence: TGTGCCAGCAGTTACCGAGAAAGCACTGAAGCTTTCTTT.

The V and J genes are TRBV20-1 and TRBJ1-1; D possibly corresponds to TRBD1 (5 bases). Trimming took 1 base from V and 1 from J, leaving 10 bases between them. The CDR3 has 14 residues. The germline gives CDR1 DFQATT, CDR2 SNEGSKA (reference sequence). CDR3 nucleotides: TGCAGTGCTAGAGTTGGGCAGGGGAACACTGAAGCTTTCTTT. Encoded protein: CSARVGQGNTEAFF.

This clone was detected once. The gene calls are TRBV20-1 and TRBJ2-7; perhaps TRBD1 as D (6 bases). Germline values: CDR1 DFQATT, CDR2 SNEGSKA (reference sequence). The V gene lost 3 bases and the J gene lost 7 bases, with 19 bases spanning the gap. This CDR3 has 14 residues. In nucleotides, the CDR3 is TGCAGTGCTAGGAACAGGGTGGACTTATGGGAGCAGTACTTC. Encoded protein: CSARNRVDLWEQYF.

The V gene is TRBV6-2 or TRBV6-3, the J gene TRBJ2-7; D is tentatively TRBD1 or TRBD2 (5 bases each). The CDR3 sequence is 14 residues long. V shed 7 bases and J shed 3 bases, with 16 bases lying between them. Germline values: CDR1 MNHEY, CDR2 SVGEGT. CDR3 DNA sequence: TGTGCCAGCAAACTCCGGGACGCTTACTACGAGCAGTACTTC. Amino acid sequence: CASKLRDAYYEQYF.

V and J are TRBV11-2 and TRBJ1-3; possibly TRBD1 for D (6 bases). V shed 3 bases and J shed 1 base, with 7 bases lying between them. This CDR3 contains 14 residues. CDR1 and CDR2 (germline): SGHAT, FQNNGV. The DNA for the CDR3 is TGTGCCAGCAGCTTCGGACAGTCTGGAAACACCATATATTTT. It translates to CASSFGQSGNTIYF. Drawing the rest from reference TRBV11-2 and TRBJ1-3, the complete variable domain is EAGVAQSPRYKIIEKRQSVAFWCNPISGHATLYWYQQILGQGPKLLIQFQNNGVVDDSQLPKDRFSAERLKGVDSTLKIQPAKLEDSAVYLCASSFGQSGNTIYFGEGSWLTVV.

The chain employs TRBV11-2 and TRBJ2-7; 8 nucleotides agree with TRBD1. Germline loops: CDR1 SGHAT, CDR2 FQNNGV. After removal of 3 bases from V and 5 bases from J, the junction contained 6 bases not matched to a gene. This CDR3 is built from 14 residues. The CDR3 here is CASSFSDRGDEQYF. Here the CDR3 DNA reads TGTGCCAGCAGCTTCAGTGACAGGGGAGACGAGCAGTACTTC.

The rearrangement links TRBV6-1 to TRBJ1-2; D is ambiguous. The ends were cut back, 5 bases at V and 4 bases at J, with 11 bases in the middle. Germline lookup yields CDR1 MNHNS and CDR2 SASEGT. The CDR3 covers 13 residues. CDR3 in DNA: TGTGCCAGCAGTATTACAGCGGCCTATGGCTACACCTTC. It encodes CASSITAAYGYTF.

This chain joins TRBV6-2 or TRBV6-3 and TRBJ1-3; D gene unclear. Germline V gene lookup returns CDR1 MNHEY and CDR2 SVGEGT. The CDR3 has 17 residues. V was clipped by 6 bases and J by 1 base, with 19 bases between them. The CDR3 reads CASSLSARWESGNTIYF. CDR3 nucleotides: TGTGCCAGCAGCTTAAGCGCTCGGTGGGAGTCTGGAAACACCATATATTTT.

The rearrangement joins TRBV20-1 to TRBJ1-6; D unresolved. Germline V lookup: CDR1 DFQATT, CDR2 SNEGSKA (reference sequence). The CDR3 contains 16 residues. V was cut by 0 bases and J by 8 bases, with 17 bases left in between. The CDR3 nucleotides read TGCAGTGCTAGAGAGAGACACTCTTACCTTGATTCACCCCTCCACTTT. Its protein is CSARERHSYLDSPLHF.

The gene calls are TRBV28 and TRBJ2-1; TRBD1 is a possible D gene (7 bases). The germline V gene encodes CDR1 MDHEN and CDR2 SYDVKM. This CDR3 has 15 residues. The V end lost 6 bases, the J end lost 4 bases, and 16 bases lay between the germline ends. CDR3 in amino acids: CASRDPGGGYNEQFF. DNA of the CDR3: TGTGCCAGCAGGGATCCAGGGGGAGGATACAATGAGCAGTTCTTC.

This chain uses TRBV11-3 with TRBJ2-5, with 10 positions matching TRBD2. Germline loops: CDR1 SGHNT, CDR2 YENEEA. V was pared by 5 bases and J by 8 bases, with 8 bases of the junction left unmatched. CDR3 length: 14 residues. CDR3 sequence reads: CASSPGLASDTQYF. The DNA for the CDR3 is TGTGCCAGCAGCCCGGGACTAGCGTCAGATACCCAGTACTTC.

This chain's CDR3 is CASSNRVGNEQFF. The CDR3 region has the DNA TGTGCCAGTAGTAACAGGGTTGGGAATGAGCAGTTCTTC. The chain recombines TRBV19 with TRBJ2-1, with D maybe TRBD1 (6 bases). Trimming removed 4 bases from V and 7 bases from J, with 11 bases in between. Per the germline V gene, CDR1 is LNHDA and CDR2 is SQIVND (reference sequence). The CDR3 runs to 13 residues.

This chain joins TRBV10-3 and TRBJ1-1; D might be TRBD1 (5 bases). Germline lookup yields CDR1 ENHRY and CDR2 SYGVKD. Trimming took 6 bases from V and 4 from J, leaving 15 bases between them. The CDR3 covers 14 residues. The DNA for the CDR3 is TGTGCCATCAGCCAAAGGGGAGTGGGCACTGAAGCTTTCTTT. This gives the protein CAISQRGVGTEAFF.

Here the CDR3 DNA reads TGTGCCAGCAGCCCGGCCTTAATGAGGTATGGCTACACCTTC. Encoded protein: CASSPALMRYGYTF. The chain uses TRBV5-4 and TRBJ1-2, with D unresolved. This CDR3 spans 14 amino acids. Per the germline V gene, CDR1 is SGHNT and CDR2 is YYREEE (reference sequence). The V gene lost 4 bases and the J gene lost 5 bases, with 15 bases spanning the gap.

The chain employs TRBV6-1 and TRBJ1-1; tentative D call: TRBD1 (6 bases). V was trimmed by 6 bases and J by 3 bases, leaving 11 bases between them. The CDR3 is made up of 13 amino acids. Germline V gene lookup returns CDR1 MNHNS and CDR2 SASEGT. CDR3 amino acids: CASRPRGDTEAFF. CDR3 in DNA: TGTGCCAGCAGGCCCAGGGGAGACACTGAAGCTTTCTTT.

Here the CDR3 reads CASSLGRGVYGYTF. The CDR3 region has the DNA TGTGCCAGCAGCTTAGGGAGGGGGGTCTATGGCTACACCTTC. The gene calls are TRBV11-2 and TRBJ1-2; D is perhaps TRBD1 (6 bases). This CDR3 is built from 14 residues. CDR1 is SGHAT and CDR2 is FQNNGV in the germline V gene. V was shortened by 1 base and J by 4 bases, with 10 bases between the two germline ends.

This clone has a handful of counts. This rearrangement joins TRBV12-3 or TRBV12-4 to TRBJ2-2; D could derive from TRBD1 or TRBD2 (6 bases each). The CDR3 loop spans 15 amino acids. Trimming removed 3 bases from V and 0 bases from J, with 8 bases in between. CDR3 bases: TGTGCCAGCAGTTTGGGGGGCGCGAACACCGGGGAGCTGTTTTTT. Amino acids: CASSLGGANTGELFF.

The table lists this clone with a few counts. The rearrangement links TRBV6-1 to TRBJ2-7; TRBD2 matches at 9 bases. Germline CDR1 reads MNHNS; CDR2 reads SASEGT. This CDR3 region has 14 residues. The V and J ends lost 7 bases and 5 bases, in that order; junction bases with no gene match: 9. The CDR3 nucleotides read TGTGCCAGCAACATAGCGGGGGTAGTGGACGAGCAGTACTTC. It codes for CASNIAGVVDEQYF.

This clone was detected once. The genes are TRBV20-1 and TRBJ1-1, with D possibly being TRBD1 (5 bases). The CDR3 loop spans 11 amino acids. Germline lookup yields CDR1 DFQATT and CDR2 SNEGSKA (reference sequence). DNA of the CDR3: TGCAGGGTGGGGGGGACCACTGAAGCTTTCTTT. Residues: CRVGGTTEAFF.

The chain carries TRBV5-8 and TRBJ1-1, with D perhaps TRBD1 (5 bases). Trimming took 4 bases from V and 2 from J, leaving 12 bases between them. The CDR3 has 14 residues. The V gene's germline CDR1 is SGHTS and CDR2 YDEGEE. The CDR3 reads CASSRGTVNTEAFF. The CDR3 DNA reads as TGTGCCAGCAGCCGTGGGACGGTTAACACTGAAGCTTTCTTT.

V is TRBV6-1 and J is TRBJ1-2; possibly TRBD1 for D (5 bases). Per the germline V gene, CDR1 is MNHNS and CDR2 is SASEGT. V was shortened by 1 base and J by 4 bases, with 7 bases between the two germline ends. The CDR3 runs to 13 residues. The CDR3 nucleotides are TGTGCCAGCAGTGAAGAGGGGCTCTATGGCTACACCTTC. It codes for CASSEEGLYGYTF.

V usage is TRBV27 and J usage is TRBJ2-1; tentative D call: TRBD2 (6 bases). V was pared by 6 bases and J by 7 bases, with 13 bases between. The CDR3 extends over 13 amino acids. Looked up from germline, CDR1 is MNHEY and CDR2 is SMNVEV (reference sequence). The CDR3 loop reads CASSGGGANEQFF. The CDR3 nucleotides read TGTGCCAGCAGCGGAGGCGGGGCAAATGAGCAGTTCTTC.

The DNA for the CDR3 is TGCGCCAGCACCGACCGGACAGGGACCAATGAGCAGTTCTTC. It yields the protein CASTDRTGTNEQFF. The chain joins TRBV5-1 to TRBJ2-1; 8 bases line up with TRBD1. Germline values: CDR1 SGHRS, CDR2 YFSETQ. The CDR3 totals 14 residues. J lost 6 bases, V lost 6 bases, and 8 bases had no gene match.